These 10 T cell receptor beta chains originate from one sample sequenced in a study of blood T cell repertoires in COVID-19. The data were produced by immunoSEQ multiplex PCR, yet TCRdb's version contains in-frame clones alone and is incomplete. The data hold approximately 290,000 clones, with around 85% observed a single time. The sample was peripheral blood. The receptors stem from a human donor with COVID-19, enrolled during active disease. The donor label of this sample is uncertain.

The genes are TRBV7-2 and TRBJ1-3; no definite D call. V was pared by 5 bases and J by 0 bases, with 8 bases between. Germline loops: CDR1 SGHTA, CDR2 FQGNSA. The CDR3 runs to 14 residues. This chain's CDR3 is CASSPRSSGNTIYF. CDR3 in DNA: TGTGCCAGCAGCCCCAGAAGCTCTGGAAACACCATATATTTT. Complete variable domain (other parts from reference TRBV7-2 and TRBJ1-3): GAGVSQSPSNKVTEKGKDVELRCDPISGHTALYWYRQSLGQGLEFLIYFQGNSAPDKSGLPSDRFSAERTGGSVSTLTIQRTQQEDSAVYLCASSPRSSGNTIYFGEGSWLTVV.

This clone was seen once. This chain connects TRBV2 to TRBJ2-5, with 7 bases lining up with TRBD1. With V trimmed by 5 bases and J by 3 bases, 9 bases remained unmatched. This CDR3 is built from 15 residues. Germline values: CDR1 SNHLY, CDR2 FYNNEI. The CDR3 protein is CASSRSPQGEETQYF. In DNA, the CDR3 is TGTGCCAGCAGTCGGAGCCCTCAGGGGGAAGAGACCCAGTACTTC.

The chain uses TRBV18 and TRBJ1-4, with 7 bases lining up with TRBD1. Per germline, CDR1 KGHSH and CDR2 LQKENI. The CDR3 runs 16 residues. Trimming took 2 bases from V and 7 from J; bases not matched to a gene: 10. In nucleotides, the CDR3 is TGTGCCAGCTCACCAACCAAGAGGCAGGGGGGTGAAAAACTGTTTTTT. Protein product: CASSPTKRQGGEKLFF.

This chain joins TRBV10-3 and TRBJ1-5; D ambiguous. This CDR3 spans 12 amino acids. Germline CDR1 is ENHRY and CDR2 is SYGVKD. V was cut by 10 bases and J by 3 bases, with 10 bases left in between. CDR3 residues: CATHQDNQPQHF. In DNA, the CDR3 is TGTGCCACTCACCAGGACAATCAGCCCCAGCATTTT.

The V call is TRBV3-1 (or the pseudogene TRBV3-2), the J call TRBJ1-5, with D uncertain. V was shortened by 5 bases and J by 4 bases, with 12 bases between the two germline ends. The CDR3 is made up of 14 amino acids. CDR1 is LGHDT and CDR2 is YNNKEL in the germline V gene (reference sequence). The CDR3, as DNA: TGTGCCAGCAGCGAACACCCCGGGAATCAGCCCCAGCATTTT. Residues: CASSEHPGNQPQHF.

This clone was found once. The chain links TRBV27 to TRBJ1-4; TRBD1 matches at 10 bases. The CDR3 consists of 14 residues. Germline V gene lookup returns CDR1 MNHEY and CDR2 SMNVEV (reference sequence). After removal of 8 bases from V and 7 bases from J, the junction contained 7 bases not matched to a gene. CDR3 amino acids: CASRTGDRGEKLFF. The CDR3, as DNA: TGTGCCAGCCGGACGGGGGACAGGGGTGAAAAACTGTTTTTT. The variable domain in full, completed from reference TRBV27 and TRBJ1-4, reads EAQVTQNPRYLITVTGKKLTVTCSQNMNHEYMSWYRQDPGLGLRQIYYSMNVEVTDKGDVPEGYKVSRKEKRNFPLILESPSPNQTSLYFCASRTGDRGEKLFFGSGTQLSVL.

The table lists this clone with a few counts. The CDR3 nucleotides read TGTGCCATCAGAGTTAGCGGGAGAAGGGACACCGGGGAGCTGTTTTTT. It translates to CAIRVSGRRDTGELFF. V is TRBV10-3 and J is TRBJ2-2; 9 bases are a match to TRBD2. Per the germline V gene, CDR1 is ENHRY and CDR2 is SYGVKD. With 6 bases clipped from V and 3 bases from J, the junction kept 8 bases outside the gene matches. The CDR3 covers 16 residues.

This clone was recorded at least ten times. The J gene is TRBJ1-3, the V gene TRBV4-3; D is uncertain. The CDR3 contains 14 residues. Germline V lookup: CDR1 LGHNA, CDR2 YSLEER. Between the trimmed V and J ends, which lost 1 base and 0 bases, there was a span of 4 bases. Written as DNA, the CDR3 is TGCGCCAGCAGCCAAGGACACTCTGGAAACACCATATATTTT. This translates into CASSQGHSGNTIYF.

This clone was seen a handful of times. The CDR3 reads CAWRPQGASNQPQHF. CDR3 sequence (DNA): TGTGCCTGGAGACCACAGGGGGCGAGCAATCAGCCCCAGCATTTT. The chain joins TRBV30 to TRBJ1-5; 9 positions match TRBD1. Losses at the gene ends were 3 bases for V and 1 base for J; bases not matched to a gene: 4. Germline lookup yields CDR1 GTSNPN and CDR2 SVGIG (reference sequence). The CDR3 is 15 amino acids.

In this sample, this clone turned up once. CDR3: CASSISPDRNQPQHF. The CDR3 nucleotides are TGTGCCAGTAGTATATCCCCGGACAGGAATCAGCCCCAGCATTTT. This chain joins TRBV19 and TRBJ1-5; 7 bases align to TRBD1. The CDR3 has 15 amino acids. Trimming took 2 bases from V and 4 from J; bases not matched to a gene: 5. Germline assignment: CDR1 LNHDA and CDR2 SQIVND (reference sequence).